The T cell receptor (beta chain) described here comes from a study of CD8 T cells in ankylosing spondylitis (dated by TCRdb to the late 2010s). For the wider study: The study profiled T cell receptor beta repertoires in healthy donors and ankylosing spondylitis patients to find disease-linked TCR variants. Samples of peripheral blood were taken, and for ankylosing spondylitis patients, synovial fluid was collected as well. In total, the full study cohort was made up of 110 or so healthy donors and approximately 27 ankylosing spondylitis patients.

This clonotype was detected ten times or more. The antigen this receptor binds is unknown. Base qualities are not recorded, but no much larger clone differs from it by a single base. What the work shows at the level of the full study, not this receptor alone: Some TCR beta motif variants had previously been reported in synovial fluid and blood of reactive arthritis patients, which suggested common disease-initiation mechanisms. The disease-linked clones had a CD8+ phenotype and were found at relatively low frequencies in peripheral blood. Blood from ankylosing spondylitis patients appeared to be characterized by a TCR beta motif made up of fewer than ten highly homologous amino acid variants. According to the report, matched synovial fluid samples from ankylosing spondylitis patients were significantly enriched for the disease-linked clones.

Trimmed from V: 4 bases; trimmed from J: 2 bases; junction bases lacking a gene match: 9. CDR3 length: 18 amino acids, cysteine to phenylalanine. Only the CDR3 part of the read is kept: 54 bases, read in frame from the first base. The germline V gene provides CDR1 SGHAT and CDR2 FQNNGV. The sequencer was an Illumina HiSeq 2500. Quantitative 5'-RACE with molecular barcodes was the method used to prepare the TCR beta libraries. In the paper's pipeline: A new computational method, built on a probabilistic model of VDJ rearrangement, was used to identify disease-linked TCR variants. The public sequencing data were trimmed at Q25 with fastp and processed into clonotypes with MiXCR by TCRdb, which kept only in-frame beta chains. Records with the same CDR3 protein are collapsed into one entry carrying the most frequent genes and DNA. Here the V and J calls rest on TCRdb's processing, not on the authors' analysis. The sample yields over 60,000 distinct CDR3 sequences; over 4% were counted once. The ten biggest clones cover around 2.2% of the sample.

Rearrangement joined TRBV11-2 to TRBJ2-3; 13 middle bases align to TRBD2. This clonotype was sampled from a male donor with ankylosing spondylitis or in good health (not recorded which). The material sequenced was blood, either unsorted or a sorted T cell fraction (not recorded which). The DNA reads TGTGCCAGCAGCTCATATCTTACTAGCGGGGGGGCCACAGATACGCAGTATTTT. Its protein product is CASSSYLTSGGATDTQYF. Outside the CDR3, residues come from the reference TRBV11-2 and TRBJ2-3 proteins, so the full variable domain is: EAGVAQSPRYKIIEKRQSVAFWCNPISGHATLYWYQQILGQGPKLLIQFQNNGVVDDSQLPKDRFSAERLKGVDSTLKIQPAKLEDSAVYLCASSSYLTSGGATDTQYFGPGTRLTVL.